This TCR beta chain was retrieved from a study of T cell repertoires in cytomegalovirus infection. As for the study in general: An indication of both CMV infection and matching HLA type came from public TCR beta signatures. Regarding the study as a whole: The cumulative frequency of public TCR beta families distinguished individuals who carried CMV together with the relevant HLA. CMV-specific HLA-C-restricted TCR beta clonotypes dominated the ex vivo response.

TCRdb re-called the reads through MiXCR, storing one row per CDR3 protein. The sample shows a few hundred thousand distinct CDR3 sequences, 40% of them seen only once. This clonotype was seen only a few times. Its specificity is unknown. The CDR3 is 14 residues long. The V gene lost 0 bases and the J gene lost 5 bases, with 10 bases spanning the gap. Looked up from germline, CDR1 is MNHEY and CDR2 is SVGEGT. The material was cultured PBMCs, obtained from culture after CMV antigen stimulation. The rearrangement links TRBV6-2 or TRBV6-3 to TRBJ2-5, with unresolved D. The clonotype was recovered from a human donor in good health (CMV status not recorded). Some clones in this sample may be carry-over from other donors' samples. Here the CDR3 reads CASSYSGTIETQYF. The CDR3 coding sequence is TGTGCCAGCAGTTACTCTGGTACCATCGAGACCCAGTACTTC.